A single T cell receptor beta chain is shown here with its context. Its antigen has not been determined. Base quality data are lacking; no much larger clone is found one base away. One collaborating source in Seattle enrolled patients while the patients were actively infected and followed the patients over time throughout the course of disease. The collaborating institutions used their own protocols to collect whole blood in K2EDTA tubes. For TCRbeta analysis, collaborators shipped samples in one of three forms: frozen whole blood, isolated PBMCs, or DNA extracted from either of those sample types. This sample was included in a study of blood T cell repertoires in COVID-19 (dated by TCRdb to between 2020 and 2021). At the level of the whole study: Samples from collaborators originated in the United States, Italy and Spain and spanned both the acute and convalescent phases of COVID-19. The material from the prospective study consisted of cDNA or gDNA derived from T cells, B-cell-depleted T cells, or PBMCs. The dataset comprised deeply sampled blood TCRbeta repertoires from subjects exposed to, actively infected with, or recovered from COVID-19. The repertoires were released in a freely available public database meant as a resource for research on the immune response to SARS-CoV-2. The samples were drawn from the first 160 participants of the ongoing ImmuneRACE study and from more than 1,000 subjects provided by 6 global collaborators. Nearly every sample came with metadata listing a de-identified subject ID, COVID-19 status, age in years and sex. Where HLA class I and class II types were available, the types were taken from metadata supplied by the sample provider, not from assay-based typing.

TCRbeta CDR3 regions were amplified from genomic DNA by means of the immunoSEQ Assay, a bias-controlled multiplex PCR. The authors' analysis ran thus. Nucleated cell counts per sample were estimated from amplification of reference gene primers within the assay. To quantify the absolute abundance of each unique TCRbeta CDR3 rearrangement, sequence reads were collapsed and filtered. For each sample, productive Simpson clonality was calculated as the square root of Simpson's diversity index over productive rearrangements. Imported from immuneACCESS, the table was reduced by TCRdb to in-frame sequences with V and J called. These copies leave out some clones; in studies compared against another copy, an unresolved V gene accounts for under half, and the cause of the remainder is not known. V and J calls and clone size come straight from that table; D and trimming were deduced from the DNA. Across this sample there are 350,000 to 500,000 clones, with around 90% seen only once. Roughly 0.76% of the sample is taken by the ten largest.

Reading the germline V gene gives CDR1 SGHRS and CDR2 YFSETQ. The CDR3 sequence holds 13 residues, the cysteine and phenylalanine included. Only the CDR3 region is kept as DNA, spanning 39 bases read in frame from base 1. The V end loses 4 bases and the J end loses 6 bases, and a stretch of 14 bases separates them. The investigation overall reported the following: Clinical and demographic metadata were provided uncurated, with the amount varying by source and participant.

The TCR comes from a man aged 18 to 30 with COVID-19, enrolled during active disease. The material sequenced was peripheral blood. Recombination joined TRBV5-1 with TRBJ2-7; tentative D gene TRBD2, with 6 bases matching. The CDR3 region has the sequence CASSPGGFGEQYF. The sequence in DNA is TGCGCCAGCAGCCCCGGGGGATTTGGCGAGCAGTACTTC.